This T cell receptor beta chain was recorded in a study of CD8+ T cells in alopecia areata. The wider study: In an open-label trial, patients got 5 to 10 mg tofacitinib twice daily. The protocol delivered tofacitinib for 6 to 18 months, then withdrew it for 6 months. Study-wide findings and caveats: Lesional scalp, especially alopecia totalis/universalis, showed higher clonality than normal scalp. Patients shared TCRs less clearly than mice did, possibly for HLA-related reasons.

This CDR3 has 11 amino acids. Trimming took 6 bases from V and 3 from J, leaving 8 bases between them. From germline, CDR1 is SQVTM and CDR2 ANQGSEA. In each case, RNA was isolated and then reverse transcribed into cDNA as the sequencing template. Sequenced by immunoSEQ multiplex PCR; TCRdb stores in-frame clones only, minus some. Of 140,000 to 150,000 clones listed, about 47% were seen once; the top ten hold more than 0.95%. About this clone itself: Its antigen is not identified.

The V and J genes are TRBV29-1 and TRBJ2-5, with D unclear. The sequenced sample was CD4+ T cells sorted from blood, obtained at week 0. The clonotype was recovered from a human donor with alopecia areata. CDR3 sequence (DNA): TGCAGCGTCGTCCCTGAAGAGACCCAGTACTTC. As protein: CSVVPEETQYF.